The rows below give T cell receptor beta chains drawn from one sample of a study of T cell repertoires in cytomegalovirus infection. TCRdb re-called the reads through MiXCR, storing one row per CDR3 protein. The table records around 340,000 distinct CDR3 sequences, 25% to 30% of them present only once. No cognate antigen is known for these TCRs. The sample here was cultured PBMCs, taken from culture after CMV antigen stimulation. These TCRs come from a human donor in good health (CMV status not recorded). Some clones in this sample may be carry-over from other donors' samples. The CDR3 runs from the conserved cysteine through the conserved F or W. Fields, in order: D gene, J gene, clone size, V gene, CDR3 protein, CDR3 DNA. The D gene is left open where the match is weak. Clone size appears in some rows only: once, few, many, or a class for an expanded clone.

TRBD1,TRBJ1-1,few,TRBV11-2,CASSLRTGQTNTEAFF,TGTGCCAGCAGCTTAAGGACAGGGCAGACGAACACTGAAGCTTTCTTT
NA,TRBJ1-2,NA,TRBV19,CASSMEGRGYGYTF,TGTGCCAGTAGTATGGAGGGGCGAGGCTATGGCTACACCTTC
NA,TRBJ2-7,NA,TRBV7-6,CASSPGEPYEQYF,TGTGCCAGCAGCCCCGGGGAACCTTACGAGCAGTACTTC
TRBD2,TRBJ2-7,once,TRBV2,CASSEAGTSVSYEQYF,TGTGCCAGCAGTGAAGCCGGGACTAGCGTCTCCTACGAGCAGTACTTC
TRBD2,TRBJ2-1,NA,TRBV6-1,CASRRLAGGDEQFF,TGTGCCAGCAGGCGCCTAGCGGGGGGGGATGAGCAGTTCTTC
TRBD2,TRBJ2-3,NA,TRBV25-1,CASSEKLTSGGTDTQYF,TGTGCCAGCAGTGAAAAGTTGACTAGCGGTGGGACAGATACGCAGTATTTT
NA,TRBJ1-5,few,TRBV12-3/TRBV12-4,CASSQGHQPQHF,TGTGCCAGCAGTCAGGGGCACCAGCCCCAGCATTTT
NA,TRBJ2-1,NA,TRBV19,CPSSPSGPGNEQFF,TGTCCCAGTAGCCCGTCGGGGCCGGGGAATGAGCAGTTCTTC
NA,TRBJ2-7,few,TRBV27,CASSLSISFLHEQYF,TGTGCCAGCAGTTTATCAATCAGCTTTCTCCACGAGCAGTACTTC
NA,TRBJ2-3,many,TRBV7-8,CASSAVGTLSVPDTQYF,TGTGCCAGCAGCGCAGTGGGGACACTGTCCGTCCCGGATACGCAGTATTTT
TRBD1,TRBJ1-4,NA,TRBV29-1,CSVRGQGGGGEKLFF,TGCAGCGTTAGGGGACAGGGTGGAGGAGGGGAAAAACTGTTTTTT
NA,TRBJ2-1,NA,TRBV7-6,CASSTRPRDEQFF,TGTGCCAGCAGCACCCGGCCCCGGGATGAGCAGTTCTTC
TRBD1,TRBJ1-2,few,TRBV19,CASSHPSTGLYGYTF,TGTGCCAGTAGTCACCCATCGACAGGGCTGTATGGCTACACCTTC
NA,TRBJ2-1,NA,TRBV12-3/TRBV12-4,CASSPPRRNEQFF,TGTGCCAGCAGTCCCCCGCGCCGCAATGAGCAGTTCTTC
NA,TRBJ1-2,NA,TRBV12-3/TRBV12-4,CASSPGLAF,TGTGCCAGCAGCCCCGGGCTGGCCTTC
NA,TRBJ2-3,many,TRBV11-2,CASSHWRGTLITDTQYF,TGTGCCAGCAGCCACTGGAGGGGGACACTAATCACAGATACGCAGTATTTT
NA,TRBJ2-5,NA,TRBV7-6,CASSAQSVQETQYF,TGTGCCAGCAGCGCTCAGTCCGTCCAAGAGACCCAGTACTTC
TRBD1,TRBJ2-7,NA,TRBV7-1,CATKGGSSYEQYF,TGTGCCACCAAAGGGGGCTCATCCTACGAGCAGTACTTC
TRBD2,TRBJ2-7,NA,TRBV7-9,CASSFPTSGRLYEQYF,TGTGCCAGCAGCTTCCCGACTAGCGGGCGTTTGTACGAGCAGTACTTC